This TCR beta chain derives from a study of T cell responses to AZD1222 COVID-19 vaccine. Study conclusions and caveats: White British people made up most donors, females outnumbered males, and clonal diversity was possibly underestimated. The study found Spike-specific TCR breadth and depth rose after two AZD1222 doses. Epitopes outside B.1.351 and B.1.1.7 mutated regions reportedly drew nearly half of spike TCRs. Just a handful of AZD1222 recipients were seropositive at baseline.

This clone was seen just once. Antigen specificity is unknown. Sequenced by immunoSEQ multiplex PCR; TCRdb stores in-frame clones only, minus some. This table holds 80,000 to 95,000 clones, just under 90% found once. Per the germline V gene, CDR1 is MNHEY and CDR2 is SVGAGI. The germline V and J ends were trimmed by 4 bases and 5 bases, with 11 bases remaining between them. This CDR3 has 13 residues. The TCR sequence derives from an adult in good health. This specimen was peripheral blood, taken on day 0 of MenACWY control vaccination. The chain combines TRBV6-5 with TRBJ1-1; D is perhaps TRBD1 (5 bases). The CDR3 protein is CASSWGVGTEAFF. DNA for the CDR3: TGTGCCAGCAGTTGGGGGGTGGGGACTGAAGCTTTCTTT.